This T cell receptor (beta chain) was sequenced for a study of T cell changes during pregnancy in multiple sclerosis. Libraries were prepared by immunoSEQ multiplex PCR; TCRdb keeps only in-frame clonotypes and omits some of them. The repertoire includes approximately 65,000 clones, around 92% of them detected once, and approximately 3% sits in the top ten. V lost 8 bases and J 1 base, leaving 18 bases between the germline ends. CDR3 length: 15 amino acids. CDR1 MGHDK and CDR2 SYGVNS come from the germline V gene. This sequence was found in a female donor in good health, enrolled as a control in a pregnancy study. The chain couples TRBV25-1 to TRBJ2-7, with D possibly TRBD1 on 5 matching bases. Sequenced material: CD8+ T cells from peripheral blood mononuclear cells, taken in the third trimester of pregnancy. CDR3 loop: CASVSQVLGSYEQYF. In DNA form, the CDR3 reads TGTGCCAGCGTTTCACAGGTACTTGGATCCTACGAGCAGTACTTC.